This T cell receptor beta chain was recorded in a study of blood T cell repertoires in COVID-19. About the study: Sample material is recorded as cDNA or gDNA derived from T cells, B-cell-depleted T cells, or PBMCs.

This clone was detected only a few times. Trimming removed 2 bases from V and 1 base from J, with 15 bases in between. This CDR3 is built from 17 residues. Germline CDR1 and CDR2: LNHDA and SQIVND (reference sequence). In the study's own analysis: Cell counts per sample came from amplifying reference gene primers. This table comes from immunoSEQ multiplex PCR, and its TCRdb copy is limited to in-frame clones, with some not included. The DNA was the basis for D and trimming; V, J and clone size are from that table. The sample consists of roughly 380,000 clones, 81% of them appearing once. The rearrangement joins TRBV19 to TRBJ1-5; D call uncertain. Specimen: peripheral blood. This sequence was found in a human donor with acute or convalescent COVID-19. The donor label of this sample is uncertain. CDR3 in amino acids: CASSIISAEGSNQPQHF. The CDR3 nucleotides read TGTGCCAGTAGTATAATTAGCGCGGAGGGAAGCAATCAGCCCCAGCATTTT.